This is a list of T cell receptor beta chains from one sample in a study of PD-L1 blockade in urothelial cancer. Data came from immunoSEQ multiplex PCR; TCRdb stores just in-frame clones and leaves some out. The sample gives 45,000 to 60,000 clones, more than 75% of which show up once; roughly 1.7% is in the top ten. The sample here was PBMCs, taken around atezolizumab (anti-PD-L1) treatment. All receptors derive from a man over 45 with urothelial cancer. Each CDR3 is given with its conserved first and last residue.

v_call	j_call	cdr3_aa
TRBV18	TRBJ1-4	CASSSDQGGGGEKLFF
TRBV18	TRBJ1-1	CASSPPSQGRTEAFF
TRBV7-9	TRBJ1-5	CASSLVGAGGQPQHF
TRBV7-9	TRBJ1-2	CASSLGRNYGYTF
TRBV11-2	TRBJ2-5	CASSLVGGRVQTQYF
TRBV6-4	TRBJ2-7	CASSERESYEQYF
TRBV11-3	TRBJ2-2	CASSLETSRSGELFF
TRBV7-2	TRBJ1-2	CASGQTGIDYGYTF
TRBV19	TRBJ1-2	CASAPPPHTGGTYGYTF
TRBV5-1	TRBJ2-3	CASSLSGDFADTQYF
TRBV19	TRBJ1-2	CASSKAGDNYGYTF
TRBV6-5	TRBJ2-7	CASRTLERGSGEQYF
TRBV10-3	TRBJ2-1	CAISESAYRGNEQFF
TRBV6-5	TRBJ2-5	CASSYGTGMQETQYF
TRBV7-9	TRBJ2-3	CASSKRLANTDTQYF
TRBV10-3	TRBJ2-5	CAISATGGRETQYF
TRBV11-2	TRBJ1-1	CASSLAIMNTEAFF
TRBV19	TRBJ1-1	CASSIKGAGTEAFF
TRBV5-1	TRBJ1-4	CASSFSGGQGEKLFF
TRBV11-2	TRBJ1-6	CASSLVSERSPLHF
TRBV19	TRBJ2-6	CASSIGRARSGANVLTF
TRBV7-2	TRBJ1-5	CASSLQPGQRRNQPQHF
TRBV7-2	TRBJ2-1	CASSLPSGGLSSYNEQFF
TRBV28	TRBJ1-4	CASSPNRGLNEKLFF
TRBV5-1	TRBJ1-4	CASSLRGEGAREKLFF
TRBV7-7	TRBJ2-1	CASSPGGGNEQFF
TRBV9	TRBJ2-3	CASSVVTSGFTDTQYF
TRBV5-1	TRBJ2-1	CASSFVAGGLYNEQFF
TRBV30	TRBJ1-1	CAWGGDSRTGAFF
TRBV18	TRBJ1-2	CASSPGQAYGYTF
TRBV6-6	TRBJ1-3	CASSYSNGQNTIYF
TRBV2	TRBJ2-7	CASSEASVRGAVGYF
TRBV1	TRBJ2-1	CTSSHGSGGPRSYNEQFF
TRBV18	TRBJ2-7	CASSPSGPLLAGSYEQYF
TRBV9	TRBJ2-5	CASSTGLAVQETQYF
TRBV30	TRBJ1-3	CAGHRAGNTIYF
TRBV7-3	TRBJ2-7	CASSLTASGVYEQYF
TRBV19	TRBJ1-1	CASSRRGLNTEAFF
TRBV15	TRBJ2-3	CATSRDQGGRDTQYF
TRBV7-9	TRBJ1-1	CASSASAGDPEAFF
TRBV27	TRBJ1-2	CASSTTGAGGYTF
TRBV4-2	TRBJ1-4	CASSPRYLGTNEKLFF
TRBV5-1	TRBJ1-1	CASSLGQGYTEAFF
TRBV27	TRBJ1-1	CASSFKSGIMNTEAFF
TRBV5-6	TRBJ2-5	CASSYNQGWETQYF
TRBV12-5	TRBJ1-1	CASGSGHLDTEAFF
TRBV5-1	TRBJ2-3	CASSLGASGSGDTQYF
TRBV19	TRBJ1-5	CASSLQASQPQHF
TRBV18	TRBJ1-6	CASSQDRPRGASSYNSPLHF
TRBV4-2	TRBJ2-2	CASSQEWTANTGELFF
TRBV18	TRBJ2-5	CASSPQGLAGSPGETQYF
TRBV11-2	TRBJ1-1	CASSLAKGQGTEAFF
TRBV5-1	TRBJ2-7	CASSLKGTGTREQYF